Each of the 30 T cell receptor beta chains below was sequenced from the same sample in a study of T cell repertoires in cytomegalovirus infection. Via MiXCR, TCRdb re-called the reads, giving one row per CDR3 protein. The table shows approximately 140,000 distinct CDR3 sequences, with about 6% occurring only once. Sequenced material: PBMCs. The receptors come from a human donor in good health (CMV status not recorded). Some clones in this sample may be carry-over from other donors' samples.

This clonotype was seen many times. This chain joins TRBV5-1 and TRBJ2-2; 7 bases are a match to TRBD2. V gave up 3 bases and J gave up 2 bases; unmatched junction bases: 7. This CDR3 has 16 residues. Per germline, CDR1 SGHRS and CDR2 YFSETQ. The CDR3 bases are TGCGCCAGCAGCTCAGCCCTAGCGGACAACACCGGGGAGCTGTTTTTT. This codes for CASSSALADNTGELFF.

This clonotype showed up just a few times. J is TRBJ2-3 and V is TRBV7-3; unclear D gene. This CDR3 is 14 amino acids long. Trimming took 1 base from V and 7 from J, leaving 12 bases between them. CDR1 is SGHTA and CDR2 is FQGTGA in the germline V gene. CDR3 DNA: TGTGCCAGCAGCTTAAGACCCACCAGCAATACGCAGTATTTT. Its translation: CASSLRPTSNTQYF.

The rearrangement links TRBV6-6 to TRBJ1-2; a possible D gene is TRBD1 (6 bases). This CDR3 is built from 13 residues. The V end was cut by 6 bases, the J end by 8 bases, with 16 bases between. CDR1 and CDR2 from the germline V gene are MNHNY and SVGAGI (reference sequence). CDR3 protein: CASRKSQGLGYTF. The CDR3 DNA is TGTGCCAGCAGAAAGTCACAGGGACTCGGCTACACCTTC.

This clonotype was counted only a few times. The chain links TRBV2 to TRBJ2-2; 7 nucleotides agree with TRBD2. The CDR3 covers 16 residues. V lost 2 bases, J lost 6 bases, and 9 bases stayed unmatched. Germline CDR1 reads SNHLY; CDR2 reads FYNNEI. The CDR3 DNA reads TGTGCCAGCAGTGAACGGTCCGGGGGGTCAGCCGGGGAGCTGTTTTTT. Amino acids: CASSERSGGSAGELFF. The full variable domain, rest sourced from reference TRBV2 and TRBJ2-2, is EPEVTQTPSHQVTQMGQEVILRCVPISNHLYFYWYRQILGQKVEFLVSFYNNEISEKSEIFDDQFSVERPDGSNFTLKIRSTKLEDSAMYFCASSERSGGSAGELFFGEGSRLTVL.

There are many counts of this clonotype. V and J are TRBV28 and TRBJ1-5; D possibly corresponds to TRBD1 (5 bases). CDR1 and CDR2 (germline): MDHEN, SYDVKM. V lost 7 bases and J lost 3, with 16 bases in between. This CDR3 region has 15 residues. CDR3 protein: CASNYGGKANQPQHF. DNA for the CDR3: TGTGCCAGCAACTATGGGGGTAAGGCCAATCAGCCCCAGCATTTT.

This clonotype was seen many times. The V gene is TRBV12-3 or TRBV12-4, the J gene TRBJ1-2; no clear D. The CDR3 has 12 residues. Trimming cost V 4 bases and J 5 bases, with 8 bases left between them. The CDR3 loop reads CASSSSGYGYTF. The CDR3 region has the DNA TGTGCCAGCAGTTCGAGCGGGTATGGCTACACCTTC.

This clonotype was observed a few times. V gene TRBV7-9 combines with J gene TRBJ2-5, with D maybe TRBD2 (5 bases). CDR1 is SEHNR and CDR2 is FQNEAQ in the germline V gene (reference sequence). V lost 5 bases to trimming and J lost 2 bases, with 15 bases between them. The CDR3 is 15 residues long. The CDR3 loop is CASSREGRIQETQYF. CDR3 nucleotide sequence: TGTGCCAGCAGCCGTGAGGGCAGGATACAAGAGACCCAGTACTTC.

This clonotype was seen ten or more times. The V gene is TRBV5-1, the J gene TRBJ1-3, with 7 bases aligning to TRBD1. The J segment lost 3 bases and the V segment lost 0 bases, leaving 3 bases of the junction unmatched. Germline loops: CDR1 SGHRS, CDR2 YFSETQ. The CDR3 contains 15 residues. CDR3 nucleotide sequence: TGCGCCAGCAGCTTGGGAGACAGGGTTGGAAACACCATATATTTT. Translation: CASSLGDRVGNTIYF.

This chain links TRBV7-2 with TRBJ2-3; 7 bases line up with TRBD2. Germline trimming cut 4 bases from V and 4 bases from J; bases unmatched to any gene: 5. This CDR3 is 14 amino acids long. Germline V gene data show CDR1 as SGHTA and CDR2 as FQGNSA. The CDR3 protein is CASSSRTRPDTQYF. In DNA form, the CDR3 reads TGTGCCAGCAGCTCCCGGACTAGACCAGATACGCAGTATTTT.

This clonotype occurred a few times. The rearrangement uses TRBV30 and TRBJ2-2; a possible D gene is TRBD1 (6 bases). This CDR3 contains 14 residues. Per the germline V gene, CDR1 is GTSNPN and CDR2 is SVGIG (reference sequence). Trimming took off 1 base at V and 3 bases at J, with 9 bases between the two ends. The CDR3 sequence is CAWSDRVDTGELFF. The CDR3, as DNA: TGTGCCTGGAGTGACAGGGTAGACACCGGGGAGCTGTTTTTT.

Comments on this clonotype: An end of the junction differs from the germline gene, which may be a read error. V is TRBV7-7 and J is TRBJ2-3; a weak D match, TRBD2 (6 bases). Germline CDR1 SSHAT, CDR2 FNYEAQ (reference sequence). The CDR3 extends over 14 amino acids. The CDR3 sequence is CASSPTTRADTQYF. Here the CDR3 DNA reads TGTGCTAGCAGCCCGACGACTAGGGCAGATACGCAGTATTTT.

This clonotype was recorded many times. DNA of the CDR3: TGTGCCAGTAGTATCGGCGCGGGGGACACTGAAGCTTTCTTT. Encoded protein: CASSIGAGDTEAFF. The chain joins TRBV19 to TRBJ1-1; D might be TRBD1 (5 bases). This CDR3 is 14 amino acids long. Germline values: CDR1 LNHDA, CDR2 SQIVND (reference sequence). V was shortened by 3 bases and J by 3 bases, with 11 bases between the two germline ends.

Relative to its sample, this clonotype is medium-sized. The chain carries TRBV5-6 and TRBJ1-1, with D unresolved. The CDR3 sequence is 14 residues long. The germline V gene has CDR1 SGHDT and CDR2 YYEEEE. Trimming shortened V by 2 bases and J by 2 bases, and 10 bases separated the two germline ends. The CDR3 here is CASSFSGSNTEAFF. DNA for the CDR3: TGTGCCAGCAGCTTCTCGGGGTCCAACACTGAAGCTTTCTTT.

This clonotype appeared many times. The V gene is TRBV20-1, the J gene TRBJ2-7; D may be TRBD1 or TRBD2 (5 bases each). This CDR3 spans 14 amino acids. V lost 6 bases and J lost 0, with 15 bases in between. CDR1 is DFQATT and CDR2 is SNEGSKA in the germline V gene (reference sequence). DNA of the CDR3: TGCAGTGCCAGTAAGGGACGCAGCTCCTACGAGCAGTACTTC. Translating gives CSASKGRSSYEQYF.

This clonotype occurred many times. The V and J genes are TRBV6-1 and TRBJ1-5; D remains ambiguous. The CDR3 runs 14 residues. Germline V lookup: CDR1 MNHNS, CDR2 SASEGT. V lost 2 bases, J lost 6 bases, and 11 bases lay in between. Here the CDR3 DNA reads TGTGCCAGCAGTGAATCCCAACGAGGTCAGCCCCAGCATTTT. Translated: CASSESQRGQPQHF.

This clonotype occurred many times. The CDR3 DNA reads as TGTGCCAGCAGCTCCCACGTCCGGACAGGGCACCAAGAGACCCAGTACTTC. Its protein product is CASSSHVRTGHQETQYF. The genes are TRBV7-2 and TRBJ2-5; the match to TRBD1 covers 8 bases. The germline gives CDR1 SGHTA, CDR2 FQGNSA. The junction had 10 bases not matched to a gene; V was cut back by 4 bases and J by 0 bases. The CDR3 sequence is 17 residues long.

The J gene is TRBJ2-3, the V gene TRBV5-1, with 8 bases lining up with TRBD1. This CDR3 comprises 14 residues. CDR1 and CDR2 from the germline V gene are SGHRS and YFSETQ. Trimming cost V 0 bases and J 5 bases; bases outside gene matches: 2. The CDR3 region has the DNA TGCGCCAGCAGCTTGGCTACAGGGGGAGATACGCAGTATTTT. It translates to CASSLATGGDTQYF.

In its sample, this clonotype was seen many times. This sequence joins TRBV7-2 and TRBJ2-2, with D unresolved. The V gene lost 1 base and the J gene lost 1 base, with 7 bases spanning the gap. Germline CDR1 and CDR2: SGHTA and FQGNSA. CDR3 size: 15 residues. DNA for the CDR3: TGTGCCAGCAGCTTAGGGCGTTGGAACACCGGGGAGCTGTTTTTT. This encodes CASSLGRWNTGELFF.

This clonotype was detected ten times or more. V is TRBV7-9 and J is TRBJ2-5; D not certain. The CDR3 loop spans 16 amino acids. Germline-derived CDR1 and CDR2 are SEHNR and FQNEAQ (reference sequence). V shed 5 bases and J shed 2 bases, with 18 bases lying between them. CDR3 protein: CASSLPPLVFQETQYF. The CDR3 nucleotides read TGTGCCAGCAGCCTCCCCCCACTGGTCTTTCAAGAGACCCAGTACTTC.

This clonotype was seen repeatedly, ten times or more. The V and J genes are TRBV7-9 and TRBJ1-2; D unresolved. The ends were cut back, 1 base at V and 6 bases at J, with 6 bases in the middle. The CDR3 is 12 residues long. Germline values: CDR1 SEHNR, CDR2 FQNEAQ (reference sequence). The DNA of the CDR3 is TGTGCCAGCAGCTTAGAAGGACATGGCTACACCTTC. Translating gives CASSLEGHGYTF.

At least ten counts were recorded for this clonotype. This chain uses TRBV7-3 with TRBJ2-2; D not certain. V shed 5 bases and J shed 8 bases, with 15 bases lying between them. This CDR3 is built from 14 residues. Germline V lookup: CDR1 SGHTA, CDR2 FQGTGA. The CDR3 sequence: CASSPLGPGGELFF. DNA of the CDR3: TGTGCCAGCAGCCCATTGGGCCCTGGAGGGGAGCTGTTTTTT.

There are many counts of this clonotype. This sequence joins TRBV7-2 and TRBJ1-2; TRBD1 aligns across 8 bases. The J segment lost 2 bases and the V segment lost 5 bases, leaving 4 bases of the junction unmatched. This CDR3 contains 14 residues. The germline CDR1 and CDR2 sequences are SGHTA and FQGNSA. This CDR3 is CASSPGQGNYGYTF. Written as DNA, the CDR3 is TGTGCCAGCAGCCCAGGACAGGGAAACTATGGCTACACCTTC.

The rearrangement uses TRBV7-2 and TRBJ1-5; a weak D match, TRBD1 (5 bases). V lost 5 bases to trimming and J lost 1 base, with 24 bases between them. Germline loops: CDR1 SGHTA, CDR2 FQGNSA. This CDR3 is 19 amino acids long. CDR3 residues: CASSLTPAGWVGSNQPQHF. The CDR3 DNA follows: TGTGCCAGCAGCCTAACCCCTGCAGGGTGGGTCGGGAGCAATCAGCCCCAGCATTTT.

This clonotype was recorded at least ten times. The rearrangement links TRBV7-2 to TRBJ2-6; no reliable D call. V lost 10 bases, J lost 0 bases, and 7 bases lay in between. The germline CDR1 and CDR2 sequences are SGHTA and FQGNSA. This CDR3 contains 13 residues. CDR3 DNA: TGTGCCACCCCCACCTCTGGGGCCAACGTCCTGACTTTC. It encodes CATPTSGANVLTF.

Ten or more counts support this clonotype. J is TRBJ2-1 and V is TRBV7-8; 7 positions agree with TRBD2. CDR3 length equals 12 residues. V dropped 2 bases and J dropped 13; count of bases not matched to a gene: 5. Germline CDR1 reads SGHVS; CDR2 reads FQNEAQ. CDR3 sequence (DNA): TGTGCCAGCAGCTTAATCCGGGACTACCAGTTCTTC. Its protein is CASSLIRDYQFF.

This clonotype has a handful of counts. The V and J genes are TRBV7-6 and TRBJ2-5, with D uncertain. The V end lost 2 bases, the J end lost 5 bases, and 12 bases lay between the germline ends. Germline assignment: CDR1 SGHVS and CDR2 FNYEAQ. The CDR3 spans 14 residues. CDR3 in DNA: TGTGCCAGCAGCTTATTGGCGACGGTGGAGACCCAGTACTTC. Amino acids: CASSLLATVETQYF.

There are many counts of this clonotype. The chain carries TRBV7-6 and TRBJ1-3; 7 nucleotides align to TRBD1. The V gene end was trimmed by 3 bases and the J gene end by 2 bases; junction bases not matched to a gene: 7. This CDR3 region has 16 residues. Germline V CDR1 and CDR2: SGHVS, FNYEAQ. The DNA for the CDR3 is TGTGCCAGCAGCTTGACAGGGAGTCTCACTGGAAACACCATATATTTT. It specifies CASSLTGSLTGNTIYF.

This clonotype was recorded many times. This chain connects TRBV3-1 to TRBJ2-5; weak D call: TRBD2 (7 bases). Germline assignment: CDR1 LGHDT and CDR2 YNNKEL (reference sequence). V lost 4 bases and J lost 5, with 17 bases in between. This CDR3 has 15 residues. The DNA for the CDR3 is TGTGCCAGCAGCCGCCCCGGGGGGCGTTGGGAGACCCAGTACTTC. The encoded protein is CASSRPGGRWETQYF.

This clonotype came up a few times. The CDR3 here is CSATSQSSYEQYF. Here the CDR3 DNA reads TGCAGTGCTACAAGCCAGAGCTCCTACGAGCAGTACTTC. The chain is built from TRBV20-1 and TRBJ2-7; D is ambiguous. The CDR3 totals 13 residues. CDR1 and CDR2 (germline): DFQATT, SNEGSKA (reference sequence). Trimming cost V 4 bases and J 0 bases, with 10 bases left between them.

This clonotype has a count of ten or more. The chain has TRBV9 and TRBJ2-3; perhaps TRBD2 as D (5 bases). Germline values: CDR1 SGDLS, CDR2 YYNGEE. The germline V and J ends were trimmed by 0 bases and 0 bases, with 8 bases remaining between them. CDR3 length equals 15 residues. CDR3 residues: CASSVGGSSTDTQYF. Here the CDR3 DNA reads TGTGCCAGCAGCGTAGGAGGGTCAAGCACAGATACGCAGTATTTT.